One sample yielded the 10 T cell receptor beta chains listed below, sequenced in a study of long-term antiretroviral therapy in people with HIV. Researchers report immunoSEQ v3.0 was run at survey level. Profiled with immunoSEQ multiplex PCR; TCRdb holds only in-frame clones, not every one. The sample holds 30,000 to 35,000 clones, over 85% seen once. This specimen consisted of unsorted PBMCs, obtained 5 to 5.5 years after starting antiretroviral therapy. Receptors were obtained from a woman aged 45 to 65 with HIV.

This chain uses TRBV7-9 with TRBJ2-7; D is uncertain. V was shortened by 7 bases and J by 4 bases, with 8 bases between the two germline ends. The CDR3 totals 11 residues. CDR1 and CDR2 (germline): SEHNR, FQNEAQ (reference sequence). This chain's CDR3 is CASTLGYEQYF. The CDR3 DNA sequence: TGTGCCAGCACCTTGGGTTACGAGCAGTACTTC.

The rearrangement uses TRBV9 and TRBJ2-3; no definite D call. CDR3 length equals 13 residues. Germline CDR1 is SGDLS and CDR2 is YYNGEE. The V end was cut by 0 bases, the J end by 6 bases, with 8 bases between. CDR3 coding DNA: TGTGCCAGCAGCGTAGACGCGCCCGATACGCAGTATTTT. Protein sequence: CASSVDAPDTQYF.

The CDR3 nucleotides are TGTGCCTGGAGCACAGGGGAGGATAGTTCTGGAAACACCATATATTTT. It codes for CAWSTGEDSSGNTIYF. V usage is TRBV30 and J usage is TRBJ1-3; 7 bases align to TRBD1. The CDR3 runs 16 residues. Germline values: CDR1 GTSNPN, CDR2 SVGIG (reference sequence). J lost 1 base, V lost 3 bases, and 9 bases had no gene match.

This clone was seen a handful of times. Other DNA sequences in the same sample also yield this CDR3. The chain uses TRBV4-2 and TRBJ2-7; TRBD2 aligns across 9 bases. The length of the CDR3 is 16 residues. V was pared by 4 bases and J by 2 bases, with 9 bases of the junction left unmatched. From germline, CDR1 is LGHNA and CDR2 YNFKEQ. The CDR3 nucleotides are TGTGCCAGCAGCCCACTAACAAGCGGGGGGCCCTACGAGCAGTACTTC. Translation: CASSPLTSGGPYEQYF.

This chain links TRBV7-9 with TRBJ2-7; 7 nucleotides agree with TRBD1. This CDR3 region has 14 residues. The J segment lost 4 bases and the V segment lost 5 bases, leaving 8 bases of the junction unmatched. Germline V lookup: CDR1 SEHNR, CDR2 FQNEAQ (reference sequence). This CDR3 reads CASSPRQGPYEQYF. The CDR3 DNA sequence: TGTGCCAGCAGCCCTAGACAGGGCCCTTACGAGCAGTACTTC.

The chain employs TRBV19 and TRBJ2-3, with a possible D match to TRBD1 (6 bases). Germline CDR1 is LNHDA and CDR2 is SQIVND (reference sequence). Trimming removed 7 bases from V and 0 bases from J, with 14 bases in between. CDR3 length equals 15 residues. The CDR3 DNA is TGTGCCAGTACCCCCGGGACACTGAGCACAGATACGCAGTATTTT. It yields the protein CASTPGTLSTDTQYF.

The chain combines TRBV9 with TRBJ2-1; tentative D call: TRBD1 (5 bases). With 1 base removed from V and 0 bases from J, the gap between germline ends came to 11 bases. In germline, CDR1 is SGDLS, CDR2 YYNGEE. This CDR3 region has 16 residues. CDR3 residues: CASSVMGQSSYNEQFF. CDR3 in DNA: TGTGCCAGCAGCGTAATGGGGCAGAGCTCCTACAATGAGCAGTTCTTC.

This chain links TRBV27 with TRBJ1-1; D is undetermined. The germline CDR1 and CDR2 sequences are MNHEY and SMNVEV (reference sequence). This CDR3 comprises 13 residues. Trimming removed 2 bases from V and 1 base from J, with 5 bases in between. The CDR3 nucleotides read TGTGCCAGCAGTTTAGACGAGAACACTGAAGCTTTCTTT. Translation gives CASSLDENTEAFF.

The J gene is TRBJ1-3, the V gene TRBV13, with D perhaps TRBD1 (6 bases). Trimming pared 1 base from V and 0 bases from J, leaving 10 bases between. The CDR3 length is 16 residues. Germline assignment: CDR1 PRHDT and CDR2 FYEKMQ (reference sequence). The CDR3 sequence: CASSLDRDLSGNTIYF. The DNA of the CDR3 is TGTGCCAGCAGCTTAGACAGGGACCTCTCTGGAAACACCATATATTTT.

The rearrangement joins TRBV7-2 to TRBJ2-7, with 8 bases identical to TRBD1. V was clipped by 5 bases and J by 3 bases; unmatched bases: 9. The germline V gene has CDR1 SGHTA and CDR2 FQGNSA. The CDR3 extends over 15 amino acids. The CDR3 spells CASSQDRGPYYEQYF. DNA of the CDR3: TGTGCCAGCAGCCAAGACAGGGGTCCTTACTACGAGCAGTACTTC.